What follows are 19 T cell receptor beta chains derived from one specimen sequenced in a study of beta chain features in type 1 diabetes (dated by TCRdb to 2017 to 2018). Library preparation used the immunoSEQ multiplex PCR assay. The entire isolated RNA was reverse transcribed using the High Capacity cDNA Reverse Transcription Kit, and thus expressed TCRB transcripts were sequenced. Sourced from immuneACCESS, this table was stored by TCRdb with only in-frame sequences that have V and J called. A share of the clones is absent; for the studies checked, an unresolved V gene accounts for under half, and the remainder has no known explanation. This sample has tens of thousands of clones in its table, and around a third of those were observed once. Over 0.4% of the sample goes to the ten largest clones. Sequenced material: stem cell memory CD4+ T cells from blood. The cell subset or site tag for this specimen amounts to: stem cell-like memory CD4+ T cells. Source of these receptors: a woman aged 18-29 years in good health.

This clone was seen more than once but under ten times. V is TRBV2 and J is TRBJ2-2; no definite D call. The CDR3 loop spans 12 amino acids. Trimming took off 7 bases at V and 4 bases at J, with 7 bases between the two ends. Germline CDR1 SNHLY, CDR2 FYNNEI. Here the CDR3 reads CASTVFTGELFF. CDR3 sequence (DNA): TGTGCCAGCACAGTCTTCACCGGGGAGCTGTTTTTT.

This clone was seen repeatedly, ten times or more. This chain uses TRBV29-1 with TRBJ2-3; possible D gene TRBD2, 6 bases. This CDR3 region has 11 residues. Germline V gene sequence: CDR1 SQVTM, CDR2 ANQGSEA. The V and J ends lost 3 bases and 7 bases respectively, with 8 bases between them. Here the CDR3 reads CSVDGGHTQYF. Here the CDR3 DNA reads TGCAGCGTTGACGGGGGTCATACGCAGTATTTT.

CDR3 sequence: CASSPLGQGGAKNIQYF. CDR3 DNA sequence: TGTGCCAGCTCACCACTGGGACAGGGGGGAGCCAAAAACATTCAGTACTTC. The chain couples TRBV18 to TRBJ2-4; 11 nucleotides match TRBD1. From germline, CDR1 is KGHSH and CDR2 LQKENI. The CDR3 is 17 amino acids. V was pared by 1 base and J by 0 bases, with 2 bases of the junction left unmatched.

The V call is TRBV2, the J call TRBJ2-7, with 10 positions matching TRBD2. This CDR3 comprises 13 residues. The germline V gene encodes CDR1 SNHLY and CDR2 FYNNEI. With 7 bases clipped from V and 4 bases from J, the junction kept 4 bases outside the gene matches. CDR3 DNA sequence: TGTGCCAGCAAGGGTAGCGGGGGGTACGAGCAGTACTTC. Translation gives CASKGSGGYEQYF. The full variable domain, its missing parts supplied by reference TRBV2 and TRBJ2-7, is EPEVTQTPSHQVTQMGQEVILRCVPISNHLYFYWYRQILGQKVEFLVSFYNNEISEKSEIFDDQFSVERPDGSNFTLKIRSTKLEDSAMYFCASKGSGGYEQYFGPGTRLTVT.

This clone was counted once. The chain uses TRBV6-6 and TRBJ2-5, with 9 bases fitting TRBD2. Germline CDR1 MNHNY, CDR2 SVGAGI (reference sequence). The ends lost 2 bases at V and 4 bases at J; junction bases unmatched: 2. The CDR3 is 14 amino acids. The CDR3 protein is CASSYPGLAETQYF. As DNA, the CDR3 is TGTGCCAGCAGTTACCCGGGACTAGCAGAGACCCAGTACTTC.

The chain combines TRBV7-9 with TRBJ2-5; 10 nucleotides line up with TRBD1. The CDR3 contains 14 residues. The germline CDR1 and CDR2 sequences are SEHNR and FQNEAQ (reference sequence). The V segment lost 9 bases and the J segment 5 bases; nucleotides outside the gene matches: 9. CDR3 sequence (DNA): TGTGCCAGTACCCAGACAGGGGGCACCGAGACCCAGTACTTC. It codes for CASTQTGGTETQYF.

This clone was seen only a few times. J is TRBJ2-2 and V is TRBV30, with unresolved D. Germline V gene lookup returns CDR1 GTSNPN and CDR2 SVGIG (reference sequence). V dropped 4 bases and J dropped 6 bases, with 12 bases sitting between them. The CDR3 is 13 amino acids. In DNA form, the CDR3 reads TGTGCCTGGACCCTCGACTCCGCCGGGGAGCTGTTTTTT. Amino acid sequence: CAWTLDSAGELFF.

J is TRBJ2-1 and V is TRBV18, with no clear D. The CDR3 length is 15 residues. V lost 3 bases and J 0 bases, leaving 9 bases between the germline ends. CDR1 KGHSH and CDR2 LQKENI come from the germline V gene. The CDR3 DNA sequence: TGTGCCAGCTCACCTCGAAGGAGCTCCTACAATGAGCAGTTCTTC. Its translation is CASSPRRSSYNEQFF.

This clone turned up a few times. This chain uses TRBV29-1 with TRBJ2-1, with a possible D match to TRBD1 (6 bases). The ends were cut back, 7 bases at V and 3 bases at J, with 22 bases in the middle. The CDR3 length is 16 residues. Germline CDR1 reads SQVTM; CDR2 reads ANQGSEA. The CDR3: CSALQVEGDHYNEQFF. CDR3 bases: TGCAGCGCCCTTCAAGTTGAGGGGGACCACTACAATGAGCAGTTCTTC.

The chain joins TRBV19 to TRBJ2-7, with D possibly being TRBD2 (6 bases). This CDR3 has 16 amino acids. V dropped 5 bases and J dropped 2 bases, with 19 bases sitting between them. Germline CDR1 reads LNHDA; CDR2 reads SQIVND (reference sequence). The CDR3 loop is CASSLWRGGQAYEQYF. DNA of the CDR3: TGTGCCAGTAGTTTATGGCGGGGCGGACAAGCCTACGAGCAGTACTTC.

V and J are TRBV5-6 and TRBJ2-5; D is unclear. The CDR3 has 14 amino acids. CDR1 SGHDT and CDR2 YYEEEE come from the germline V gene. Trimming left V 4 bases short and J 2 bases short, with 12 bases between. Here the CDR3 DNA reads TGTGCCAGCAGCCGTTTGGAGCTGCAAGAGACCCAGTACTTC. This gives the protein CASSRLELQETQYF.

V and J are TRBV7-9 and TRBJ2-1, with TRBD2 matching 9 bases. The CDR3 totals 15 residues. Unmatched junction bases numbered 10, after V lost 4 bases and J lost 9 bases. The germline V gene has CDR1 SEHNR and CDR2 FQNEAQ (reference sequence). The CDR3: CASSYSGGLGGEQFF. As DNA, the CDR3 is TGTGCCAGCAGCTATAGCGGGGGCCTCGGGGGTGAGCAGTTCTTC.

This sequence joins TRBV2 and TRBJ2-5, with 12 bases identical to TRBD2. The germline CDR1 and CDR2 sequences are SNHLY and FYNNEI. The trim removed 2 bases at V and 5 bases at J, leaving 6 bases unmatched. The CDR3 is 16 residues long. In DNA form, the CDR3 reads TGTGCCAGCAGTGAACTAGCGGGGGGGCCTGTCGAGACCCAGTACTTC. Amino acid sequence: CASSELAGGPVETQYF. The variable domain in full, with the rest retrieved from reference TRBV2 and TRBJ2-5, is EPEVTQTPSHQVTQMGQEVILRCVPISNHLYFYWYRQILGQKVEFLVSFYNNEISEKSEIFDDQFSVERPDGSNFTLKIRSTKLEDSAMYFCASSELAGGPVETQYFGPGTRLLVL.

This chain joins TRBV7-3 and TRBJ2-6, with 11 bases identical to TRBD2. Germline lookup yields CDR1 SGHTA and CDR2 FQGTGA. The V segment lost 5 bases and the J segment 0 bases; nucleotides outside the gene matches: 6. The CDR3 consists of 18 residues. The CDR3: CASSPRLAGSSGANVLTF. The CDR3 region has the DNA TGTGCCAGCAGCCCTCGACTAGCGGGATCCTCTGGGGCCAACGTCCTGACTTTC. Full variable domain (remainder filled in from reference TRBV7-3 and TRBJ2-6): GAGVSQTPSNKVTEKGKYVELRCDPISGHTALYWYRQSLGQGPEFLIYFQGTGAADDSGLPNDRFFAVRPEGSVSTLKIQRTERGDSAVYLCASSPRLAGSSGANVLTFGAGSRLTVL.

The chain is built from TRBV6-1 and TRBJ2-2, with D tentatively TRBD2 (5 bases). This CDR3 spans 15 amino acids. The germline V gene encodes CDR1 MNHNS and CDR2 SASEGT. Between the trimmed V and J ends, which lost 5 bases and 6 bases, there was a span of 16 bases. This chain's CDR3 is CASSRSLARPGELFF. CDR3 bases: TGTGCCAGCAGTCGGTCGCTAGCTCGCCCCGGGGAGCTGTTTTTT.

The chain carries TRBV7-8 and TRBJ2-7; weak D call: TRBD2 (6 bases). The length of the CDR3 is 14 residues. Germline V CDR1 and CDR2: SGHVS, FQNEAQ. The V gene lost 3 bases and the J gene lost 2 bases, with 11 bases spanning the gap. Here the CDR3 reads CASSFRAGPYEQYF. As DNA, the CDR3 is TGTGCCAGCAGCTTCCGGGCGGGGCCCTACGAGCAGTACTTC.

The table lists this clone with a few counts. The genes are TRBV7-2 and TRBJ2-1; 9 bases align to TRBD1. The CDR3 is made up of 15 amino acids. V gave up 5 bases and J gave up 4 bases; unmatched junction bases: 6. Germline V gene sequence: CDR1 SGHTA, CDR2 FQGNSA. The CDR3 spells CASSPRQGGYNEQFF. CDR3 coding DNA: TGTGCCAGCAGCCCCCGACAGGGGGGTTACAATGAGCAGTTCTTC.

The table lists this clone with a count of one. The chain has TRBV18 and TRBJ2-7; D ambiguous. This CDR3 region has 14 residues. Trimming removed 0 bases from V and 3 bases from J, with 9 bases in between. Germline lookup yields CDR1 KGHSH and CDR2 LQKENI. Here the CDR3 reads CASSPPRGYYEQYF. CDR3 nucleotide sequence: TGTGCCAGCTCACCACCGAGAGGCTACTACGAGCAGTACTTC.

This rearrangement joins TRBV6-5 to TRBJ1-2, with D unclear. The CDR3 has 16 residues. The V gene's germline CDR1 is MNHEY and CDR2 SVGAGI. The V gene lost 0 bases and the J gene lost 0 bases, with 11 bases spanning the gap. Here the CDR3 DNA reads TGTGCCAGCAGTTACTCGAACCGGGGAGCTAACTATGGCTACACCTTC. The encoded protein is CASSYSNRGANYGYTF.